A selection of T cell receptor beta chains follows, all from one sample in a study of cytomegalovirus exposure and HLA in healthy donors. The protocol was immunoSEQ multiplex PCR, while the TCRdb copy is restricted to in-frame clones and leaves out a portion. Of 200,000 to 250,000 clones in the sample, 76% were seen once. The sequenced sample was PBMCs. The receptors derive from a man between 18 and 29 years old in good health and CMV-seronegative. Each CDR3 is given with its conserved first and last residue. The order of the fields is D gene, V gene, J gene, clone size, CDR3 protein, CDR3 DNA. A D gene is named only where the DNA matches it firmly. A clone size is listed for some rows: how often the clone was seen (once, few, many), or a class if it is expanded.

D: NA
V: TRBV7-2
J: TRBJ1-1
size: few
CDR3: CASSLVGGVGTEAFF
DNA: TGTGCCAGCAGCTTAGTTGGGGGGGTAGGAACTGAAGCTTTCTTT

D: NA
V: TRBV2
J: TRBJ2-5
size: NA
CDR3: CASRRTKETQYF
DNA: TGTGCCAGCCGTAGGACAAAGGAGACCCAGTACTTC

D: NA
V: TRBV6-5
J: TRBJ1-2
size: NA
CDR3: CASSTWTAKTGYTF
DNA: TGTGCCAGCAGTACCTGGACAGCCAAGACTGGCTACACCTTC

D: TRBD1
V: TRBV6-1
J: TRBJ1-3
size: few
CDR3: CASSEETGGIGSGNTIYF
DNA: TGTGCCAGCAGTGAAGAGACAGGGGGAATTGGGTCTGGAAACACCATATATTTT

D: NA
V: TRBV11-2
J: TRBJ1-5
size: NA
CDR3: CASSLGLRQPQHF
DNA: TGTGCCAGCAGCTTAGGTCTGAGGCAGCCCCAGCATTTT

D: NA
V: TRBV7-9
J: TRBJ2-5
size: NA
CDR3: CASSFGGGVETQYF
DNA: TGTGCCAGCAGCTTCGGGGGTGGAGTAGAGACCCAGTACTTC

D: TRBD2
V: TRBV19
J: TRBJ2-1
size: NA
CDR3: CASQGLAGALNEQFF
DNA: TGTGCCAGTCAGGGACTAGCGGGAGCCCTCAATGAGCAGTTCTTC

D: NA
V: TRBV9
J: TRBJ2-6
size: NA
CDR3: CASSVVVRGSRNVLTF
DNA: TGTGCCAGCAGCGTAGTGGTTAGGGGGAGTCGCAACGTCCTGACTTTC

D: NA
V: TRBV6-1
J: TRBJ1-1
size: NA
CDR3: CASSENRVTEAFF
DNA: TGTGCCAGCAGTGAAAACAGGGTTACTGAAGCTTTCTTT

D: NA
V: TRBV30
J: TRBJ1-5
size: NA
CDR3: CAWGGHNQPQHF
DNA: TGTGCCTGGGGTGGACATAATCAGCCCCAGCATTTT

D: NA
V: TRBV5-1
J: TRBJ1-1
size: NA
CDR3: CASSRDPRGMNTEAFF
DNA: TGCGCCAGCAGCCGAGACCCCCGGGGTATGAACACTGAAGCTTTCTTT

D: TRBD2
V: TRBV19
J: TRBJ2-3
size: NA
CDR3: CASSALKRERGDTQYF
DNA: TGTGCCAGTAGTGCCTTGAAGCGGGAGAGAGGAGATACGCAGTATTTT

D: TRBD1
V: TRBV18
J: TRBJ1-5
size: NA
CDR3: CASSLMGQGAGQPQHF
DNA: TGTGCCAGCTCACTCATGGGACAGGGGGCGGGTCAGCCCCAGCATTTT

D: NA
V: TRBV20-1
J: TRBJ1-2
size: NA
CDR3: CSAALGGGYTF
DNA: TGCAGTGCTGCTTTAGGCGGCGGCTACACCTTC

D: TRBD1
V: TRBV9
J: TRBJ1-6
size: NA
CDR3: CASSPYRGSSPLHF
DNA: TGTGCCAGCAGTCCTTACAGGGGGAGCTCACCCCTCCACTTT

D: NA
V: TRBV19
J: TRBJ1-5
size: NA
CDR3: CASSIGGARSNQPQHF
DNA: TGTGCCAGTAGTATCGGGGGGGCGAGGAGCAATCAGCCCCAGCATTTT

D: TRBD1
V: TRBV13
J: TRBJ2-1
size: NA
CDR3: CASSPKPGQGNNEQFF
DNA: TGTGCCAGCAGCCCAAAACCGGGACAGGGGAACAATGAGCAGTTCTTC

D: NA
V: TRBV6-1
J: TRBJ2-1
size: few
CDR3: CASSSIWGGEQFF
DNA: TGTGCCAGCAGTTCCATATGGGGGGGCGAGCAGTTCTTC

D: NA
V: TRBV29-1
J: TRBJ1-3
size: NA
CDR3: CSVDRDGTIYF
DNA: TGCAGCGTTGACAGGGATGGCACCATATATTTT

D: TRBD1
V: TRBV15
J: TRBJ1-2
size: NA
CDR3: CATSSWDSSGYTF
DNA: TGTGCCACCAGCAGTTGGGACAGTTCTGGCTACACCTTC

D: NA
V: TRBV30
J: TRBJ2-5
size: few
CDR3: CAWQGGQLQETQYF
DNA: TGTGCCTGGCAAGGCGGACAGCTCCAAGAGACCCAGTACTTC

D: NA
V: TRBV2
J: TRBJ2-7
size: NA
CDR3: CASNDGHYEQYF
DNA: TGTGCCAGCAATGACGGACACTACGAGCAGTACTTC

D: NA
V: TRBV10-1
J: TRBJ2-5
size: NA
CDR3: CASQSGLAETQYF
DNA: TGCGCCAGCCAGTCAGGACTGGCAGAGACCCAGTACTTC

D: NA
V: TRBV29-1
J: TRBJ1-1
size: once
CDR3: CSVEARGRNTEAFF
DNA: TGCAGCGTTGAAGCACGGGGAAGGAACACTGAAGCTTTCTTT

D: NA
V: TRBV19
J: TRBJ1-1
size: NA
CDR3: CASSMGRNTEAFF
DNA: TGTGCCAGTAGTATGGGCCGGAACACTGAAGCTTTCTTT

D: NA
V: TRBV9
J: TRBJ2-1
size: NA
CDR3: CASSVGAIKFF
DNA: TGTGCCAGCAGCGTGGGGGCTATCAAGTTCTTC

D: NA
V: TRBV7-8
J: TRBJ1-4
size: NA
CDR3: CASSPGLSPEKLFF
DNA: TGTGCCAGCAGCCCAGGACTATCCCCCGAAAAACTGTTTTTT

D: NA
V: TRBV2
J: TRBJ2-5
size: once
CDR3: CASSDLRGRGETQYF
DNA: TGTGCCAGCAGTGACTTGCGAGGGCGCGGGGAGACCCAGTACTTC

D: NA
V: TRBV7-9
J: TRBJ1-2
size: NA
CDR3: CASSASTGFGYTF
DNA: TGTGCCAGCAGCGCATCTACAGGGTTCGGCTACACCTTC

D: TRBD1
V: TRBV7-6
J: TRBJ2-7
size: NA
CDR3: CASSLDRGLYEQYF
DNA: TGTGCCAGCAGCTTAGACAGGGGGCTGTACGAGCAGTACTTC

D: NA
V: TRBV29-1
J: TRBJ2-1
size: NA
CDR3: CSVNRDSYNEQFF
DNA: TGCAGCGTCAACAGGGACTCCTACAATGAGCAGTTCTTC

D: NA
V: TRBV10-3
J: TRBJ2-7
size: NA
CDR3: CAAAGAGTSYEQYF
DNA: TGTGCCGCCGCGGGGGCGGGGACCTCCTACGAGCAGTACTTC

D: NA
V: TRBV11-2
J: TRBJ2-7
size: once
CDR3: CASSQSLGLGGDEQYF
DNA: TGTGCCAGCAGCCAGAGCCTCGGACTCGGCGGGGACGAGCAGTACTTC

D: NA
V: TRBV6-6
J: TRBJ1-5
size: NA
CDR3: CASSTPAGQPQHF
DNA: TGTGCCAGCAGTACTCCGGCGGGGCAGCCCCAGCATTTT

D: TRBD2
V: TRBV5-4
J: TRBJ2-2
size: NA
CDR3: CASSPGLAGSGELFF
DNA: TGTGCCAGCAGCCCGGGACTAGCGGGATCCGGGGAGCTGTTTTTT

D: NA
V: TRBV7-9
J: TRBJ2-7
size: NA
CDR3: CASSLDQGTAYEQYF
DNA: TGTGCCAGCAGCCTGGACCAGGGGACGGCCTACGAGCAGTACTTC

D: NA
V: TRBV2
J: TRBJ2-1
size: NA
CDR3: CASSWSGGGDEQFF
DNA: TGTGCCAGCAGTTGGAGTGGGGGGGGCGATGAGCAGTTCTTC

D: NA
V: TRBV2
J: TRBJ1-1
size: once
CDR3: CAMEGNTEAFF
DNA: TGTGCCATGGAGGGGAACACTGAAGCTTTCTTT

D: TRBD2
V: TRBV5-1
J: TRBJ2-1
size: once
CDR3: CANSSLAGNSYNEQFF
DNA: TGCGCCAACAGCTCCCTAGCGGGCAACTCCTACAATGAGCAGTTCTTC

D: NA
V: TRBV29-1
J: TRBJ2-2
size: NA
CDR3: CSVLTREYTGELFF
DNA: TGCAGCGTCTTAACGAGGGAATACACCGGGGAGCTGTTTTTT

D: TRBD2
V: TRBV28
J: TRBJ2-7
size: NA
CDR3: CASTTLAGDEQYF
DNA: TGTGCCAGCACAACCCTAGCGGGAGACGAGCAGTACTTC

D: NA
V: TRBV16
J: TRBJ1-2
size: once
CDR3: CASSRYAGAANYGYTF
DNA: TGTGCCAGCAGCCGGTATGCCGGTGCGGCTAACTATGGCTACACCTTC

D: TRBD1
V: TRBV5-1
J: TRBJ1-1
size: NA
CDR3: CASSSWDSHTEAFF
DNA: TGCGCCAGCAGCTCCTGGGACAGCCACACTGAAGCTTTCTTT

D: NA
V: TRBV19
J: TRBJ2-5
size: NA
CDR3: CASSIDPGAQETQYF
DNA: TGTGCCAGTAGTATTGACCCAGGTGCGCAAGAGACCCAGTACTTC

D: NA
V: TRBV25-1
J: TRBJ2-7
size: NA
CDR3: CASSLMREQYF
DNA: TGTGCCAGCAGCCTCATGAGGGAGCAGTACTTC

D: TRBD1
V: TRBV19
J: TRBJ2-2
size: NA
CDR3: CASRRDRGRRLTGELFF
DNA: TGTGCCAGTAGGCGCGACAGGGGGCGAAGGTTAACCGGGGAGCTGTTTTTT

D: NA
V: TRBV7-9
J: TRBJ1-2
size: NA
CDR3: CASSEGDHFNYGYTF
DNA: TGTGCCAGCAGCGAGGGGGACCATTTTAACTATGGCTACACCTTC

D: NA
V: TRBV27
J: TRBJ1-1
size: NA
CDR3: CASTPMGGPPQAFF
DNA: TGTGCCAGCACCCCGATGGGGGGTCCCCCACAAGCTTTCTTT

D: NA
V: TRBV18
J: TRBJ1-2
size: NA
CDR3: CASSPPGQVPYGYTF
DNA: TGTGCCAGCTCACCACCGGGGCAGGTCCCCTATGGCTACACCTTC

D: TRBD1
V: TRBV19
J: TRBJ2-5
size: NA
CDR3: CASSITGAVLETQYF
DNA: TGTGCCAGTAGTATTACAGGGGCGGTTTTAGAGACCCAGTACTTC